Presented here are 32 T cell receptor beta chains from one specimen sequenced in a study of blood T cell repertoires in COVID-19. This table comes from immunoSEQ multiplex PCR, and its TCRdb copy is limited to in-frame clones, with some not included. In the table there are roughly 350,000 clones, 70% to 90% of which are singletons. Source material: peripheral blood. These receptors all stem from a woman aged 25 to 39 with COVID-19, enrolled during active disease.

The J gene is TRBJ1-3, the V gene TRBV19; unclear D gene. The ends were cut back, 8 bases at V and 5 bases at J, with 10 bases in the middle. This CDR3 spans 12 amino acids. The germline gives CDR1 LNHDA, CDR2 SQIVND (reference sequence). The CDR3 region is CASGELRNTIYF. As DNA, the CDR3 is TGTGCCAGTGGAGAACTCCGAAACACCATATATTTT.

In its sample, this clone was seen a few times. The J gene is TRBJ1-1, the V gene TRBV29-1; D call uncertain. The CDR3 has 13 amino acids. Germline CDR1 reads SQVTM; CDR2 reads ANQGSEA. V lost 0 bases to trimming and J lost 5 bases, with 10 bases between them. The DNA of the CDR3 is TGCAGCGTTGAAGAAGCGGCGGGAACTGAAGCTTTCTTT. Protein product: CSVEEAAGTEAFF.

The rearrangement uses TRBV6-1 and TRBJ2-7, with TRBD1 matching 8 bases. V lost 2 bases to trimming and J lost 0 bases; unmatched junction nucleotides: 3. The CDR3 runs 15 residues. Germline CDR1 reads MNHNS; CDR2 reads SASEGT. The CDR3 DNA is TGTGCCAGCAGTGAACTGGGACAGGCCTCCTACGAGCAGTACTTC. It encodes CASSELGQASYEQYF.

The chain combines TRBV5-1 with TRBJ2-7; 10 positions match TRBD2. This CDR3 has 15 residues. The V gene end was trimmed by 3 bases and the J gene end by 2 bases; junction bases not matched to a gene: 5. Germline loops: CDR1 SGHRS, CDR2 YFSETQ. The CDR3 region is CASSYGTSVTYEQYF. Written as DNA, the CDR3 is TGCGCCAGCAGCTACGGGACTAGCGTTACCTACGAGCAGTACTTC.

The chain combines TRBV23-1 with TRBJ1-1, with TRBD1 matching over 12 bases. TRBV23-1 is an ORF, with its function uncertain. With 10 bases clipped from V and 1 base from J, the junction kept 7 bases outside the gene matches. There are 15 residues in the CDR3. The CDR3 DNA follows: TGCGCCACCGGGACAGGGGGCGCGAAGAACACTGAAGCTTTCTTT. Its translation is CATGTGGAKNTEAFF.

V gene TRBV13 combines with J gene TRBJ2-2; D perhaps matches TRBD2 (5 bases). Germline V gene data show CDR1 as PRHDT and CDR2 as FYEKMQ (reference sequence). The CDR3 runs to 14 residues. Trimming stripped 5 bases from V and 1 base from J, with 8 bases between. The CDR3 region is CASSRGLNTGELFF. The CDR3 DNA follows: TGTGCCAGCAGCCGTGGACTGAACACCGGGGAGCTGTTTTTT. Full variable domain (rest looked up from reference TRBV13 and TRBJ2-2): AAGVIQSPRHLIKEKRETATLKCYPIPRHDTVYWYQQGPGQDPQFLISFYEKMQSDKGSIPDRFSAQQFSDYHSELNMSSLELGDSALYFCASSRGLNTGELFFGEGSRLTVL.

The rearrangement uses TRBV6-1 and TRBJ2-2; D ambiguous. Deletions cut 2 bases from V and 5 bases from J, with 9 bases between. Germline CDR1 is MNHNS and CDR2 is SASEGT. The CDR3 covers 14 residues. CDR3 region: CASSELLRTGELFF. In DNA form, the CDR3 reads TGTGCCAGCAGTGAACTTCTGAGAACCGGGGAGCTGTTTTTT.

This chain connects TRBV28 to TRBJ1-2; D remains unclear. Per the germline V gene, CDR1 is MDHEN and CDR2 is SYDVKM. The ends were cut back, 1 base at V and 3 bases at J, with 6 bases in the middle. The CDR3 runs to 13 residues. The CDR3 region is CASSLSPDYGYTF. The CDR3, as DNA: TGTGCCAGCAGTTTATCCCCTGACTATGGCTACACCTTC.

The rearrangement links TRBV19 to TRBJ2-1, with 7 bases matching TRBD2. This CDR3 is 15 amino acids long. CDR1 is LNHDA, CDR2 SQIVND, per germline (reference sequence). J gave up 1 base and V 1 base, and 1 base lay outside the gene matches. CDR3 in amino acids: CASSIGGGSYNEQFF. CDR3 sequence (DNA): TGTGCCAGTAGTATAGGGGGAGGGTCCTACAATGAGCAGTTCTTC.

This clone occurred once. At one boundary the junction diverges from the germline segment, which might be a read error. The V gene is TRBV2, the J gene TRBJ2-7, with 9 bases matching TRBD2. The CDR3 contains 12 residues. CDR1 and CDR2 (germline): SNHLY, FYNNEI. The CDR3: CASSTTPGLANF. The CDR3 coding sequence is TGTGCCAGCAGTACCACCCCGGGACTAGCCAACTTC.

The gene calls are TRBV2 and TRBJ2-3; 9 nucleotides align to TRBD1. V lost 6 bases, J lost 3 bases, and 7 bases stayed unmatched. This CDR3 spans 15 amino acids. Germline loops: CDR1 SNHLY, CDR2 FYNNEI. The CDR3 coding sequence is TGTGCCAGCAGGGAGAACAGGGGGCGAACAGATACGCAGTATTTT. This encodes CASRENRGRTDTQYF.

The chain uses TRBV28 and TRBJ2-5, with D perhaps TRBD1 (5 bases). Germline-derived CDR1 and CDR2 are MDHEN and SYDVKM. Trimming took 3 bases from V and 11 from J, leaving 19 bases between them. This CDR3 is built from 14 residues. The CDR3 region has the DNA TGTGCCAGCAGTTTGGTGAGGACACTTAGAGTTCAGTACTTC. Translation: CASSLVRTLRVQYF.

The chain is built from TRBV30 and TRBJ1-5; D possibly corresponds to TRBD1 (5 bases). CDR3 length: 14 amino acids. The V end lost 1 base, the J end lost 2 bases, and 9 bases lay between the germline ends. Per the germline V gene, CDR1 is GTSNPN and CDR2 is SVGIG (reference sequence). Here the CDR3 reads CAWSGDSRNQPQHF. The CDR3 DNA reads as TGTGCCTGGAGTGGGGACTCGCGCAATCAGCCCCAGCATTTT.

The chain combines TRBV4-2 with TRBJ2-5; TRBD1 aligns across 10 bases. The CDR3 runs 15 residues. V lost 1 base to trimming and J lost 4 bases; unmatched junction nucleotides: 3. The germline V gene encodes CDR1 LGHNA and CDR2 YNFKEQ. The CDR3 DNA follows: TGTGCCAGCAGCCAAGGGTGGACAGGGGGAGAGACCCAGTACTTC. It is translated as CASSQGWTGGETQYF.

For the CDR3, the DNA is TGTGCCAGCAGCTTAGCTCCAGGGGGCCCGGTTCCTGGAAACACCATATATTTT. Encoded protein: CASSLAPGGPVPGNTIYF. This chain connects TRBV7-6 to TRBJ1-3, with 8 bases fitting TRBD1. V gave up 0 bases and J gave up 2 bases; unmatched junction bases: 9. The CDR3 length is 18 residues. Germline V gene lookup returns CDR1 SGHVS and CDR2 FNYEAQ.

The genes are TRBV24-1 and TRBJ2-5; 10 bases agree with TRBD1. The CDR3 spans 15 residues. Germline values: CDR1 KGHDR, CDR2 SFDVKD. With 3 bases clipped from V and 3 bases from J, the junction kept 3 bases outside the gene matches. The CDR3 loop reads CATSDAGTGEETQYF. CDR3 nucleotides: TGTGCCACCAGTGATGCCGGGACAGGGGAAGAGACCCAGTACTTC.

The chain recombines TRBV5-6 with TRBJ1-5; possibly TRBD1 for D (6 bases). Trimming took 4 bases from V and 0 from J, leaving 8 bases between them. Germline V gene lookup returns CDR1 SGHDT and CDR2 YYEEEE. This CDR3 is built from 14 residues. The CDR3 loop reads CASSPQGSNQPQHF. The CDR3 nucleotides are TGTGCCAGCAGCCCACAGGGTAGCAATCAGCCCCAGCATTTT.

This chain connects TRBV4-1 to TRBJ2-7; a possible D gene is TRBD1 (5 bases). There are 15 residues in the CDR3. Germline-derived CDR1 and CDR2 are MGHRA and YSYEKL. The germline V and J ends were trimmed by 2 bases and 6 bases, with 17 bases remaining between them. The CDR3 sequence: CASSQRGRWVSEQYF. As DNA, the CDR3 is TGCGCCAGCAGCCAAAGGGGTCGCTGGGTCAGCGAGCAGTACTTC.

This clone was recorded only once. The chain employs TRBV2 and TRBJ1-3; tentative D call: TRBD1 (6 bases). Trimming removed 6 bases at V and 0 bases at J, with 12 bases between. CDR3 length: 15 residues. The germline CDR1 and CDR2 sequences are SNHLY and FYNNEI. CDR3 amino acids: CASRLQGGSGNTIYF. For the CDR3, the DNA is TGTGCCAGCAGGTTACAGGGTGGCTCTGGAAACACCATATATTTT.

This clone was seen a few times. CDR3 sequence (DNA): TGTGCCAGCAGTTACAGTCGGGAGGAGCAGTACTTC. The encoded protein is CASSYSREEQYF. The V call is TRBV6-5, the J call TRBJ2-7; possible D gene TRBD2, 6 bases. V lost 2 bases and J 7 bases, leaving 9 bases between the germline ends. The CDR3 spans 12 residues. Germline lookup yields CDR1 MNHEY and CDR2 SVGAGI.

The chain recombines TRBV6-6 with TRBJ2-1; 16 bases line up with TRBD2. Germline V gives CDR1 MNHNY, CDR2 SVGAGI (reference sequence). V gave up 8 bases and J gave up 8 bases; unmatched junction bases: 6. The CDR3 consists of 15 residues. The chain's CDR3 is CASLGLAGGRYEQFF. CDR3 bases: TGTGCCAGCCTGGGACTAGCGGGAGGGAGGTATGAGCAGTTCTTC.

By sample fraction, this clone is hyperexpanded. J is TRBJ2-2 and V is TRBV5-6; perhaps TRBD1 as D (6 bases). The V end was cut by 5 bases, the J end by 4 bases, with 18 bases between. The CDR3 length is 16 residues. Germline CDR1 reads SGHDT; CDR2 reads YYEEEE. The CDR3 spells CASSWLSGAVTGELFF. CDR3 bases: TGTGCCAGCAGTTGGCTGTCAGGGGCGGTCACCGGGGAGCTGTTTTTT.

The J gene is TRBJ2-1, the V gene TRBV9; TRBD2 aligns across 7 bases. V was pared by 1 base and J by 7 bases, with 11 bases of the junction left unmatched. The CDR3 runs 16 residues. Per the germline V gene, CDR1 is SGDLS and CDR2 is YYNGEE. CDR3 sequence: CASSVWGAAGANEQFF. Here the CDR3 DNA reads TGTGCCAGCAGCGTATGGGGTGCGGCGGGAGCGAATGAGCAGTTCTTC.

V is TRBV19 and J is TRBJ1-6; unclear D gene. The germline V gene has CDR1 LNHDA and CDR2 SQIVND (reference sequence). With 6 bases removed from V and 5 bases from J, the gap between germline ends came to 8 bases. The CDR3 is 13 residues long. CDR3 residues: CASSSLDNSPLHF. The CDR3 DNA is TGTGCCAGTAGCAGCCTAGATAATTCACCCCTCCACTTT.

The chain uses TRBV9 and TRBJ2-5, with D possibly being TRBD2 (6 bases). Trimming shortened V by 4 bases and J by 4 bases, and 14 bases separated the two germline ends. The CDR3 contains 14 residues. From germline, CDR1 is SGDLS and CDR2 YYNGEE. CDR3 in DNA: TGTGCCAGCAGCCCTCGGGACGGGGGAGAGACCCAGTACTTC. Translated, it gives CASSPRDGGETQYF.

V gene TRBV5-6 combines with J gene TRBJ1-6; D is possibly TRBD1 (5 bases). Trimming shortened V by 0 bases and J by 1 base, and 11 bases separated the two germline ends. Germline lookup yields CDR1 SGHDT and CDR2 YYEEEE. CDR3 length: 17 residues. This CDR3 reads CASSLDTGGSYNSPLHF. CDR3 nucleotides: TGTGCCAGCAGCTTGGATACAGGAGGGTCCTATAATTCACCCCTCCACTTT.

The gene calls are TRBV7-3 and TRBJ2-3, with D perhaps matching TRBD2 (6 bases). Germline assignment: CDR1 SGHTA and CDR2 FQGTGA. The length of the CDR3 is 15 residues. The V end lost 3 bases, the J end lost 4 bases, and 14 bases lay between the germline ends. The CDR3 reads CASSFSRLGADTQYF. The CDR3 region has the DNA TGTGCCAGCAGCTTTTCCCGACTAGGCGCAGATACGCAGTATTTT.

The chain combines TRBV28 with TRBJ1-4; maybe TRBD1 (5 bases). The CDR3 extends over 12 amino acids. CDR1 is MDHEN and CDR2 is SYDVKM in the germline V gene. Trimming pared 11 bases from V and 5 bases from J, leaving 12 bases between. The CDR3 protein is CAEGRLNEKLFF. The CDR3, as DNA: TGTGCCGAGGGGAGGTTGAATGAAAAACTGTTTTTT.

V is TRBV2 and J is TRBJ2-7, with TRBD2 matching over 9 bases. Per germline, CDR1 SNHLY and CDR2 FYNNEI. Germline trimming cut 6 bases from V and 2 bases from J; bases unmatched to any gene: 5. This CDR3 spans 14 amino acids. CDR3 sequence (DNA): TGTGCCAGCAGAAGACTAGCGGATGCCTACGAGCAGTACTTC. Translating it yields CASRRLADAYEQYF.

The V and J genes are TRBV6-6 and TRBJ2-3; TRBD1 matches 9 bases. CDR1 MNHNY and CDR2 SVGAGI come from the germline V gene (reference sequence). The CDR3 extends over 15 amino acids. V shed 5 bases, J shed 4 bases, and the junction held 7 bases outside the gene matches. The CDR3 protein is CASSRFTGGPDTQYF. The CDR3 DNA reads TGTGCCAGCAGTCGATTTACAGGGGGCCCAGATACGCAGTATTTT.

This clone was found a few times. J is TRBJ1-6 and V is TRBV6-6; D is unresolved. Germline V gene lookup returns CDR1 MNHNY and CDR2 SVGAGI (reference sequence). The V and J ends lost 6 bases and 7 bases respectively, with 16 bases between them. The CDR3 contains 15 residues. The CDR3 DNA reads TGTGCCAGCAGCCTCCGGGGTACGGCAAATTCACCCCTCCACTTT. Translated, it gives CASSLRGTANSPLHF.

V and J are TRBV5-1 and TRBJ2-3; 8 bases align to TRBD1. The length of the CDR3 is 13 residues. The V gene's germline CDR1 is SGHRS and CDR2 YFSETQ. The V and J ends lost 5 bases and 1 base, in that order; junction bases with no gene match: 0. CDR3 in DNA: TGCGCCAGCAGGACAGGGGGCACAGATACGCAGTATTTT. Translated, it gives CASRTGGTDTQYF. The full variable domain, in which reference TRBV5-1 and TRBJ2-3 provide the parts outside the CDR3, is KAGVTQTPRYLIKTRGQQVTLSCSPISGHRSVSWYQQTPGQGLQFLFEYFSETQRNKGNFPGRFSGRQFSNSRSEMNVSTLELGDSALYLCASRTGGTDTQYFGPGTRLTVL.